Below, one TCR beta chain is given with its context. Its antigen is currently unknown. The V and J ends lost 8 bases and 7 bases respectively, with 12 bases between them. CDR1 and CDR2 (germline): MNHEY, SMNVEV (reference sequence). This CDR3 spans 11 amino acids. This sample was included in a study of early T cells in non-severe SARS-CoV-2 infection. About the study: The chains were unpaired, and the sequenced material was bulk RNA from unsorted whole blood.

Study results and limitations: Lookups in VDJdb leaned toward anti-spike CD8 responses and missed private and CD4 specificities.

Researchers attached unique molecular identifiers to individual cDNA molecules. TCRdb recomputed calls from the 5' RACE reads with MiXCR, one row per CDR3 protein. The table lists 30,000 to 35,000 distinct CDR3 sequences, under 7.5% of them singletons. The clonotype originates from an adult who was a healthcare worker with PCR-confirmed SARS-CoV-2 infection or an uninfected control (not recorded which). Sequenced: whole blood. This chain uses TRBV27 with TRBJ2-7; either TRBD1 or TRBD2 may fit D (5 bases each). The CDR3 loop is CASRNWGEQYF. The CDR3 DNA follows: TGTGCCAGCCGGAATTGGGGGGAGCAGTACTTC.